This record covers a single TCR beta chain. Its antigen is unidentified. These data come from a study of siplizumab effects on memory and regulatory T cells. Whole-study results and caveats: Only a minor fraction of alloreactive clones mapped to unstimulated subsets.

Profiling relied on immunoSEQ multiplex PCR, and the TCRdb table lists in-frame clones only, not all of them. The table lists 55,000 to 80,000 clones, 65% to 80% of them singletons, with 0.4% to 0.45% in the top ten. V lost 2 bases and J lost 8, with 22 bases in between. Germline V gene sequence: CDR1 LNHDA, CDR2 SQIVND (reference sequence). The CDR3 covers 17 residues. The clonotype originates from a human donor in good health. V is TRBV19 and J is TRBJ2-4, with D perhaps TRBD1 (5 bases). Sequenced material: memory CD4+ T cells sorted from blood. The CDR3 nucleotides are TGTGCCAGTAGTATAAACGCGCAGGGTCTATCCAGGGACATTCAGTACTTC. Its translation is CASSINAQGLSRDIQYF.